These 30 T cell receptor beta chains came from one sample sequenced in a study of blood T cell repertoires in COVID-19. Sequencing was performed with immunoSEQ multiplex PCR; in TCRdb, only in-frame clones are kept and a portion is missing. The profile shows fewer than 85,000 clones, over 85% of them singletons. Material for sequencing was peripheral blood. All receptors derive from a man between 45 and 60 years old with active COVID-19.

This chain uses TRBV15 with TRBJ1-5, with 8 bases that match TRBD1. The V segment lost 4 bases and the J segment 6 bases; nucleotides outside the gene matches: 11. Germline CDR1 LNHNV, CDR2 YYDKDF (reference sequence). The CDR3 spans 16 residues. The CDR3 loop is CATSTWTGLGSQPQHF. The CDR3 DNA reads as TGTGCCACCAGCACGTGGACAGGGTTAGGGAGTCAGCCCCAGCATTTT.

This clone appeared a single time. The chain is built from TRBV27 and TRBJ1-2, with 9 positions matching TRBD1. The CDR3 contains 12 residues. Looked up from germline, CDR1 is MNHEY and CDR2 is SMNVEV (reference sequence). The trim removed 5 bases at V and 7 bases at J, leaving 2 bases unmatched. For the CDR3, the DNA is TGTGCCAGCAGTGGACAGGGGATTGGCTACACCTTC. Amino acids: CASSGQGIGYTF.

The rearrangement joins TRBV6-1 to TRBJ2-7; tentatively, D is TRBD1 (5 bases). V was trimmed by 3 bases and J by 6 bases, leaving 15 bases between them. There are 14 residues in the CDR3. Germline V gene data show CDR1 as MNHNS and CDR2 as SASEGT. The CDR3 nucleotides read TGTGCCAGCAGTGACAGGGCAGGGTCGTTCGAGCAGTACTTC. It encodes CASSDRAGSFEQYF.

The J gene is TRBJ2-3, the V gene TRBV29-1; no definite D call. The CDR3 extends over 12 amino acids. V was pared by 4 bases and J by 2 bases, with 7 bases between. CDR1 SQVTM and CDR2 ANQGSEA come from the germline V gene. In DNA, the CDR3 is TGCAGCGTTGGCGTCTCCACAGATACGCAGTATTTT. Amino acids: CSVGVSTDTQYF.

With respect to this clone: One end of the junction varies from germline; a read error may be responsible. The V call is TRBV2, the J call TRBJ1-4; tentatively, D is TRBD1 (6 bases). The CDR3 sequence is 15 residues long. The germline V gene has CDR1 SNHLY and CDR2 FYNNEI. The CDR3 here is CAGSERGYGNEKLFF. CDR3 sequence (DNA): TGTGCCGGCAGTGAAAGGGGGTATGGTAATGAAAAACTGTTTTTT.

This clone was detected a few times. The genes are TRBV6-1 and TRBJ1-6; TRBD1 might be the D (5 bases). This CDR3 has 15 amino acids. V dropped 3 bases and J dropped 0 bases, with 6 bases sitting between them. Per the germline V gene, CDR1 is MNHNS and CDR2 is SASEGT. The DNA for the CDR3 is TGTGCCAGCAGTGACGACAGCTCCTATAATTCACCCCTCCACTTT. Translating gives CASSDDSSYNSPLHF.

V gene TRBV19 combines with J gene TRBJ1-2, with D perhaps matching TRBD1 (6 bases). The germline V gene has CDR1 LNHDA and CDR2 SQIVND (reference sequence). This CDR3 spans 12 amino acids. V was trimmed by 4 bases and J by 8 bases, leaving 11 bases between them. The CDR3 protein is CASSRHRDGYTF. The CDR3 region has the DNA TGTGCCAGTAGTAGACACAGGGACGGCTACACCTTC. The full variable domain, rest sourced from reference TRBV19 and TRBJ1-2, is DGGITQSPKYLFRKEGQNVTLSCEQNLNHDAMYWYRQDPGQGLRLIYYSQIVNDFQKGDIAEGYSVSREKKESFPLTVTSAQKNPTAFYLCASSRHRDGYTFGSGTRLTVV.

V gene TRBV28 combines with J gene TRBJ1-2; unclear D gene. Per the germline V gene, CDR1 is MDHEN and CDR2 is SYDVKM. V dropped 4 bases and J dropped 8 bases, with 11 bases sitting between them. The CDR3 has 12 residues. The CDR3 loop reads CASSSTQKGYTF. CDR3 nucleotides: TGTGCCAGCAGTTCGACTCAAAAAGGCTACACCTTC.

The chain joins TRBV6-5 to TRBJ2-7; D not certain. The V gene's germline CDR1 is MNHEY and CDR2 SVGAGI. The CDR3 runs 14 residues. V lost 2 bases and J lost 0, with 8 bases in between. This CDR3 reads CASSYDTSSYEQYF. CDR3 in DNA: TGTGCCAGCAGTTACGACACCAGCTCCTACGAGCAGTACTTC.

The chain couples TRBV5-4 to TRBJ1-1; D may be TRBD1 (6 bases). Germline CDR1 is SGHNT and CDR2 is YYREEE (reference sequence). The CDR3 totals 11 residues. V was shortened by 4 bases and J by 11 bases, with 12 bases between the two germline ends. The CDR3 DNA reads TGTGCCAGCAGCCAGGGGCGGGCCGCTTTCTTT. Translated, it gives CASSQGRAAFF.

V and J are TRBV5-4 and TRBJ2-2, with D possibly TRBD2 on 6 matching bases. V lost 2 bases, J lost 3 bases, and 14 bases lay in between. CDR1 is SGHNT, CDR2 YYREEE, per germline (reference sequence). This CDR3 is 16 amino acids long. The CDR3 sequence: CASSFKGTWDTGELFF. The DNA of the CDR3 is TGTGCCAGCAGCTTTAAAGGGACTTGGGACACCGGGGAGCTGTTTTTT.

The V gene is TRBV5-1, the J gene TRBJ1-1; TRBD1 matches 8 bases. The ends lost 7 bases at V and 3 bases at J; junction bases unmatched: 5. The CDR3 consists of 13 residues. Germline V CDR1 and CDR2: SGHRS, YFSETQ. CDR3 amino acids: CASRGQDDTEAFF. Here the CDR3 DNA reads TGCGCCAGCCGGGGACAGGATGACACTGAAGCTTTCTTT.

In its sample, this clone was seen once. The V and J genes are TRBV21-1 and TRBJ2-7; the table's D call of TRBD2 was not tested on the DNA. TRBV21-1 is noted as a pseudogene. The CDR3 has 17 amino acids. In DNA, the CDR3 is TGTGCCAGCAGCAAAGTTCGCAGCGGGATCCCCTCCTACGAGCAGTACTTC. It codes for CASSKVRSGIPSYEQYF.

The rearrangement uses TRBV29-1 and TRBJ1-1; 8 bases fit TRBD1. Germline CDR1 and CDR2: SQVTM and ANQGSEA. The CDR3 loop spans 12 amino acids. After removal of 4 bases from V and 7 bases from J, the junction contained 5 bases not matched to a gene. DNA of the CDR3: TGCAGCGTTGTAGGACAGGGCTTTGAAGCTTTCTTT. Its translation: CSVVGQGFEAFF.

This chain links TRBV5-4 with TRBJ2-3, with TRBD2 matching 15 bases. Germline V lookup: CDR1 SGHNT, CDR2 YYREEE (reference sequence). The CDR3 consists of 14 residues. Trimming at V came to 10 bases and at J to 5 bases, leaving 5 bases not matched to a gene. The CDR3 is CAGGLAGGGDTQYF. In DNA form, the CDR3 reads TGTGCCGGGGGACTAGCGGGAGGAGGAGATACGCAGTATTTT.

The chain uses TRBV11-1 and TRBJ1-4; 7 bases are shared with TRBD1. Trimming at V came to 4 bases and at J to 6 bases, leaving 8 bases not matched to a gene. The germline V gene encodes CDR1 SGHAT and CDR2 FQDESV (reference sequence). This CDR3 is 15 amino acids long. The CDR3 protein is CASSSKTGTYEKLFF. CDR3 DNA: TGTGCCAGCAGCTCAAAGACAGGGACCTATGAAAAACTGTTTTTT.

This chain links TRBV18 with TRBJ1-1; D may be TRBD1 (5 bases). Trimming stripped 3 bases from V and 11 bases from J, with 16 bases between. The germline CDR1 and CDR2 sequences are KGHSH and LQKENI. This CDR3 has 13 amino acids. The CDR3 loop is CASSPTAGFIAFF. The CDR3 bases are TGTGCCAGCTCACCTACCGCAGGGTTTATCGCTTTCTTT.

CDR3 sequence reads: CASSKLIEQGATVGQYF. The CDR3 nucleotides read TGTGCCAGCAGCAAACTAATCGAACAGGGGGCGACAGTTGGTCAGTACTTC. The V call is TRBV21-1, the J call TRBJ2-7; TRBD1 is the table's D call and was not checked against the DNA. TRBV21-1 represents a pseudogene. The CDR3 totals 17 residues.

The rearrangement joins TRBV10-3 to TRBJ2-7, with D possibly TRBD1 on 5 matching bases. The CDR3 is made up of 13 amino acids. Deletions cut 7 bases from V and 3 bases from J, with 13 bases between. The V gene's germline CDR1 is ENHRY and CDR2 SYGVKD. The CDR3 region has the DNA TGTGCCATCACCCCGGACATATACTACGAGCAGTACTTC. Translating gives CAITPDIYYEQYF.

This clone was seen once. V and J are TRBV4-3 and TRBJ2-3; TRBD2 matches 13 bases. This CDR3 has 17 residues. V was clipped by 4 bases and J by 2 bases; unmatched bases: 6. Germline CDR1 is LGHNA and CDR2 is YSLEER. This CDR3 reads CASSPGTSGALTDTQYF. The CDR3 DNA reads as TGCGCCAGCAGCCCGGGGACTAGCGGGGCCCTCACAGATACGCAGTATTTT.

The V and J genes are TRBV25-1 and TRBJ2-1, with 8 bases lining up with TRBD2. Germline CDR1 is MGHDK and CDR2 is SYGVNS. Losses at the gene ends were 3 bases for V and 7 bases for J; bases not matched to a gene: 11. This CDR3 has 16 residues. This CDR3 reads CASSDPLAAKRNEQFF. The CDR3 nucleotides read TGTGCCAGCAGTGATCCACTAGCGGCCAAAAGGAATGAGCAGTTCTTC.

The gene calls are TRBV28 and TRBJ1-2; perhaps TRBD1 as D (5 bases). Germline V lookup: CDR1 MDHEN, CDR2 SYDVKM. Trimming took off 3 bases at V and 8 bases at J, with 13 bases between the two ends. The CDR3 extends over 13 amino acids. The CDR3, as DNA: TGTGCCAGCAGTTTGATCCAGGGCCGGGGCTACACCTTC. Its translation: CASSLIQGRGYTF.

This clone was found a few times. The gene calls are TRBV11-3 and TRBJ1-5, with D unclear. Per the germline V gene, CDR1 is SGHNT and CDR2 is YENEEA. Trimming pared 3 bases from V and 4 bases from J, leaving 7 bases between. This CDR3 contains 13 residues. The CDR3 loop reads CASSFTVNQPQHF. CDR3 DNA sequence: TGTGCCAGCAGCTTTACAGTTAATCAGCCCCAGCATTTT.

Details on this clone: At one end the junction does not follow the germline gene, possibly because of a read error. The V and J genes are TRBV4-1 and TRBJ2-7, with D tentatively TRBD2 (6 bases). The CDR3 contains 15 residues. Germline CDR1 is MGHRA and CDR2 is YSYEKL. This chain's CDR3 is CASSLGGVASSEQYF. The CDR3 DNA reads TGCGCCAGCAGCCTCGGGGGAGTGGCGTCCTCCGAGCAGTACTTC.

This clone was observed once. CDR3 coding DNA: TGTGCCAGCAGTTTTTCAGGGGTTCCTGGCTACACCTTC. Translated, it gives CASSFSGVPGYTF. This chain connects TRBV12-3 or TRBV12-4 to TRBJ1-2; TRBD1 is a possible D gene (6 bases). Between the trimmed V and J ends, which lost 3 bases and 7 bases, there was a span of 12 bases. The CDR3 runs to 13 residues.

The J gene is TRBJ2-1, the V gene TRBV3-1 (or the pseudogene TRBV3-2); D is possibly TRBD2 (6 bases). With 1 base removed from V and 0 bases from J, the gap between germline ends came to 7 bases. Germline-derived CDR1 and CDR2 are LGHDT and YNNKEL (reference sequence). The CDR3 is made up of 15 amino acids. CDR3 sequence: CASSQVLASYNEQFF. The CDR3 DNA sequence: TGTGCCAGCAGCCAAGTACTAGCCTCCTACAATGAGCAGTTCTTC.

The rearrangement joins TRBV30 to TRBJ1-5, with D tentatively TRBD1 (6 bases). Germline V gene sequence: CDR1 GTSNPN, CDR2 SVGIG (reference sequence). This CDR3 is built from 13 residues. Trimming stripped 3 bases from V and 1 base from J, with 7 bases between. As DNA, the CDR3 is TGTGCCTGGAGCACAGGGAGCAATCAGCCCCAGCATTTT. Translated, it gives CAWSTGSNQPQHF.

A few counts support this clone. The chain joins TRBV9 to TRBJ2-2, with 8 bases lining up with TRBD1. This CDR3 comprises 16 residues. Unmatched junction bases numbered 12, after V lost 5 bases and J lost 6 bases. CDR1 is SGDLS and CDR2 is YYNGEE in the germline V gene. The CDR3 DNA follows: TGTGCCAGCAGTCGGACAGGGACCGGCGGCGCCGGGGAGCTGTTTTTT. Its translation: CASSRTGTGGAGELFF.

The chain has TRBV28 and TRBJ2-1, with a weak D call TRBD1 (6 bases). The CDR3 consists of 15 residues. Trimming shortened V by 6 bases and J by 4 bases, and 16 bases separated the two germline ends. CDR1 MDHEN and CDR2 SYDVKM come from the germline V gene. CDR3 in amino acids: CASRHTGQLYNEQFF. The CDR3 bases are TGTGCCAGCAGGCATACCGGACAGCTTTACAATGAGCAGTTCTTC.

V and J are TRBV1 and TRBJ1-5; TRBD1 reflects the table's D call only, with no check against the DNA. TRBV1 is labeled a pseudogene. This CDR3 spans 16 amino acids. CDR3 protein: CTSSSRTGHINQPQHF. In DNA form, the CDR3 reads TGCACCAGCAGCTCCCGGACAGGGCACATCAATCAGCCCCAGCATTTT.